Listed below are T cell receptor beta chains from one sample, sequenced in a study of T-cell reconstitution after alpha-beta-depleted transplantation in children. MiXCR was run by TCRdb on the PCR reads, yielding one entry per CDR3 protein. The sample consists of a few hundred thousand distinct CDR3 sequences, 10% to 15% of them appearing once. The sample in question was PBMCs, mostly from graft donor cells, obtained 360 days after TCRalphabeta/CD19-depleted stem cell transplant. The receptors shown here come from a male patient aged 10 to 17 who had a stem cell transplant for acute myeloid leukemia, so the T cells may come from the graft donor. Both conserved end residues are trimmed from each CDR3. Fields, in order: CDR3 protein, D gene, V gene. A D gene is named only where the DNA matches it firmly.

ASSIEAGWNTGELF	TRBD2	TRBV19
ASSFRTGNYEQY	TRBD1	TRBV11-3
ASSATSGRAYEQY	TRBD2	TRBV28
ASSFLQRNTEAF	-	TRBV12-3/TRBV12-4
SVAGPTGKGGELF	-	TRBV29-1
ASSSGLGSPSSYEQY	TRBD2	TRBV5-1
AISDGQGVSTDTQY	TRBD1	TRBV10-3
ASATGISYEQY	TRBD1	TRBV30
ASSPLARPYPYNEQF	-	TRBV9
ASSLTLVASEQY	-	TRBV27
ASSLQLAGGPSEQY	TRBD2	TRBV27
SAPRWGAWETQY	-	TRBV20-1
SAGGGSTDTQY	-	TRBV20-1
ASSLRWGETQY	-	TRBV7-3
ASQQAAGVGGRAQY	TRBD2	TRBV6-1
SATPDNEQF	-	TRBV20-1
SVETRVTQY	-	TRBV29-1